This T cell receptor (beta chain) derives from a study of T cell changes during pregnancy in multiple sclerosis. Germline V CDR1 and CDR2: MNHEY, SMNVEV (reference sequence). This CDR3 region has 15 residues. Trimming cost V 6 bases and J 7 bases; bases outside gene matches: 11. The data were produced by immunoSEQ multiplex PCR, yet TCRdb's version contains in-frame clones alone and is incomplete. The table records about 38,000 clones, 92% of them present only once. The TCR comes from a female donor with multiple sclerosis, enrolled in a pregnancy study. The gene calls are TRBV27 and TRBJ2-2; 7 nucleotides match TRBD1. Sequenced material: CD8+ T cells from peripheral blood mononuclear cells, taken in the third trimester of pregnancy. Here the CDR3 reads CASRHRQGYDGELFF. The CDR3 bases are TGTGCCAGCAGGCATAGACAGGGATACGACGGGGAGCTGTTTTTT.